This entry lists 5 T cell receptor beta chains sequenced from one sample in a study of blood T cells in healthy people across ages. Next came a second PCR, run for 7 to 11 cycles, which used a sample-barcoded 5' primer along with a J-beta primer mix. TCRdb ran MiXCR on the 5' RACE reads and lists one entry per CDR3 protein. The sample yields some 690,000 distinct CDR3 sequences, approximately 21% seen once. Sequencing used blood. These receptors all come from a man in his 70s in good health.

This clonotype was counted between two and nine times. This sequence joins TRBV10-3 and TRBJ2-1; 7 nucleotides match TRBD2. The CDR3 consists of 15 residues. V was clipped by 4 bases and J by 1 base; unmatched bases: 4. CDR1 ENHRY and CDR2 SYGVKD come from the germline V gene. The CDR3 is CAISGGSSSYNEQFF. For the CDR3, the DNA is TGTGCCATCAGTGGCGGGAGTTCATCCTACAATGAGCAGTTCTTC.

At least ten counts were recorded for this clonotype. This chain uses TRBV7-2 with TRBJ2-5; D not certain. Germline V gives CDR1 SGHTA, CDR2 FQGNSA. The CDR3 spans 14 residues. Trimming removed 5 bases at V and 5 bases at J, with 15 bases between. CDR3 amino acids: CASSIGRAGETQYF. DNA for the CDR3: TGTGCCAGCAGCATCGGCCGGGCTGGGGAGACCCAGTACTTC. The whole variable domain, filled in from reference TRBV7-2 and TRBJ2-5, reads GAGVSQSPSNKVTEKGKDVELRCDPISGHTALYWYRQSLGQGLEFLIYFQGNSAPDKSGLPSDRFSAERTGGSVSTLTIQRTQQEDSAVYLCASSIGRAGETQYFGPGTRLLVL.

The genes are TRBV6-2 or TRBV6-3 and TRBJ2-7; the D gene is possibly TRBD1 (6 bases). CDR3 length: 12 residues. Germline CDR1 MNHEY, CDR2 SVGEGT. Trimming stripped 6 bases from V and 3 bases from J, with 9 bases between. The CDR3 here is CASSGQFYEQYV. In DNA, the CDR3 is TGTGCCAGCAGCGGACAGTTCTACGAGCAGTACGTC.

The chain carries TRBV6-4 and TRBJ2-3, with 10 bases that match TRBD2. After removal of 2 bases from V and 0 bases from J, the junction contained 2 bases not matched to a gene. Germline V gives CDR1 MRHNA, CDR2 SNTAGT. CDR3 length equals 16 residues. The CDR3 DNA sequence: TGTGCCAGCAGTGACCTGACTAGCGGGAGCACAGATACGCAGTATTTT. Residues: CASSDLTSGSTDTQYF.

This chain connects TRBV25-1 to TRBJ2-3; D is unclear. The V end was cut by 2 bases, the J end by 4 bases, with 7 bases between. Germline V lookup: CDR1 MGHDK, CDR2 SYGVNS. The CDR3 is 13 residues long. The CDR3: CASSEQTPDTQYF. The CDR3 coding sequence is TGTGCCAGCAGTGAACAGACACCAGATACGCAGTATTTT. The variable domain in full, with the rest retrieved from reference TRBV25-1 and TRBJ2-3, is EADIYQTPRYLVIGTGKKITLECSQTMGHDKMYWYQQDPGMELHLIHYSYGVNSTEKGDLSSESTVSRIRTEHFPLTLESARPSHTSQYLCASSEQTPDTQYFGPGTRLTVL.